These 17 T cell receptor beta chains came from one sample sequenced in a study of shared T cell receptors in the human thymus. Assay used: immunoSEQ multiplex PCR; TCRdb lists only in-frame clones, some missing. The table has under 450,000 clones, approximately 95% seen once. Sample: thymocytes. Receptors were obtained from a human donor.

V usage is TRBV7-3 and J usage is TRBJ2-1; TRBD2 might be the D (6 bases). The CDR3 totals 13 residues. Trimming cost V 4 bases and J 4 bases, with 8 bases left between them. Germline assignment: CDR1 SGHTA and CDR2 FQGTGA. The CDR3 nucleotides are TGTGCCAGCAGCTCGGACTATTACAATGAGCAGTTCTTC. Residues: CASSSDYYNEQFF.

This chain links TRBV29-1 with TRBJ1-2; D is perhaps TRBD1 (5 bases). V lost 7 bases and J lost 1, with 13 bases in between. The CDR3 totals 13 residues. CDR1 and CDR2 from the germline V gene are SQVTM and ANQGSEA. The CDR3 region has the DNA TGCAGCGGTCGGACATCGCATAACTATGGCTACACCTTC. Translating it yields CSGRTSHNYGYTF.

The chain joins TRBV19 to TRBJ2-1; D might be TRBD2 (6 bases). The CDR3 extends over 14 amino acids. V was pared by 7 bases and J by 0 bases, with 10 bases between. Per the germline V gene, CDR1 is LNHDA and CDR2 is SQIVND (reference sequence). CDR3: CASTLANSYNEQFF. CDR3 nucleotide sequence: TGTGCCAGTACCCTAGCGAACTCCTACAATGAGCAGTTCTTC.

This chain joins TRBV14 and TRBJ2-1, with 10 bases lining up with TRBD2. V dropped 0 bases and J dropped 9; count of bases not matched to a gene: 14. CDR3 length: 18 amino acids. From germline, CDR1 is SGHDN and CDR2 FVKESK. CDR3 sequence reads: CASSQDRRPSGSGREQFF. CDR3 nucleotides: TGTGCCAGCAGCCAAGATCGACGGCCTAGCGGGAGTGGGCGTGAGCAGTTCTTC.

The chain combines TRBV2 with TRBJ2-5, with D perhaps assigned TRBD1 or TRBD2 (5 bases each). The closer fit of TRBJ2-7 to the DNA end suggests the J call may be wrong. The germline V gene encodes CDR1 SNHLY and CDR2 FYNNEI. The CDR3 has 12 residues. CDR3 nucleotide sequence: TGTGCCATCTCCGGGGACCGGGGCGAGCAGTACTTC. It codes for CAISGDRGEQYF.

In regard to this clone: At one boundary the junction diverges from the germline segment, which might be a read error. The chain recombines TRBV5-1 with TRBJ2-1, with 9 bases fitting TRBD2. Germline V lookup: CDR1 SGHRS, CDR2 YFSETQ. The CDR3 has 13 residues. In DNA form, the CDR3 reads TGTGCCAGCAGCCCGGGACTAGCCTATGAGCAGTTCTTC. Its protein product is CASSPGLAYEQFF. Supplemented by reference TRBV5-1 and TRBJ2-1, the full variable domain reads KAGVTQTPRYLIKTRGQQVTLSCSPISGHRSVSWYQQTPGQGLQFLFEYFSETQRNKGNFPGRFSGRQFSNSRSEMNVSTLELGDSALYLCASSPGLAYEQFFGPGTRLTVL.

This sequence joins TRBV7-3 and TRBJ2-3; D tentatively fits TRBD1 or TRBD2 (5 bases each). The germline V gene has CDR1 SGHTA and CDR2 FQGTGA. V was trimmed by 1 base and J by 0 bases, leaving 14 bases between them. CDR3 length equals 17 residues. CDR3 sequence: CASSLIFTGRSTDTQYF. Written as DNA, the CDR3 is TGTGCCAGCAGCTTAATCTTTACGGGACGAAGCACAGATACGCAGTATTTT.

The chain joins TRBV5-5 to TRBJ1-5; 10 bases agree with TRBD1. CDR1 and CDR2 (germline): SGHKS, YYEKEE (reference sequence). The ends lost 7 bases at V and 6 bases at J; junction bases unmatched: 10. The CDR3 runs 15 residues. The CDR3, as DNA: TGTGCCAGCGGACCTCGACAGGGGGCACCTCAGCCCCAGCATTTT. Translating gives CASGPRQGAPQPQHF.

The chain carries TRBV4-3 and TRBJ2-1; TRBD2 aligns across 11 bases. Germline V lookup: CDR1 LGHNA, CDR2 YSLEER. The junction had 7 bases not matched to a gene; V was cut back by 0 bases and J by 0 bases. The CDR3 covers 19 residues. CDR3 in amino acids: CASSQEEISGRDSYNEQFF. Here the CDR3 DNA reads TGCGCCAGCAGCCAAGAGGAGATTAGCGGGAGGGACTCCTACAATGAGCAGTTCTTC.

The CDR3 DNA is TGTGCCAGCAGCTTTGGCGGGACTACAGATACGCAGTATTTT. This gives the protein CASSFGGTTDTQYF. The chain employs TRBV7-8 and TRBJ2-3; D possibly corresponds to TRBD2 (6 bases). Looked up from germline, CDR1 is SGHVS and CDR2 is FQNEAQ. Between the trimmed V and J ends, which lost 3 bases and 3 bases, there was a span of 10 bases. CDR3 length: 14 amino acids.

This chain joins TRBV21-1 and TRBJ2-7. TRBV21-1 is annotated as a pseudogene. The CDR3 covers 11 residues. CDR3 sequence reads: CASSRHYEQYF. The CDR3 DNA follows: TGTGCCAGCAGCCGCCACTACGAGCAGTACTTC.

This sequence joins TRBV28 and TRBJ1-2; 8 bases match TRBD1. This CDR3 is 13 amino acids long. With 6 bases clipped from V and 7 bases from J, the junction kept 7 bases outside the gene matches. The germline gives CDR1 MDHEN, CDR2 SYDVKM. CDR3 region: CASRCRGHRGYTF. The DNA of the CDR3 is TGTGCCAGCAGATGCAGGGGGCATCGTGGCTACACCTTC.

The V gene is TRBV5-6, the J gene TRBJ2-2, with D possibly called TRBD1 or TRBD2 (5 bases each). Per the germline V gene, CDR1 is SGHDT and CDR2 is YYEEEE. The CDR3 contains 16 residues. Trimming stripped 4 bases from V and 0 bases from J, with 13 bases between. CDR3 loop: CASSVSGTPNTGELFF. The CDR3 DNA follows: TGTGCCAGCAGCGTATCCGGGACCCCGAACACCGGGGAGCTGTTTTTT.

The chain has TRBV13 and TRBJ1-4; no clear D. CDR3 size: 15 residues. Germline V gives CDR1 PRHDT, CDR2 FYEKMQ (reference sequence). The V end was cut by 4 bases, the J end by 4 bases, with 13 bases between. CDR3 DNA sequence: TGTGCCAGCAGCTCCCCGATGGAGGGTAATGAAAAACTGTTTTTT. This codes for CASSSPMEGNEKLFF.

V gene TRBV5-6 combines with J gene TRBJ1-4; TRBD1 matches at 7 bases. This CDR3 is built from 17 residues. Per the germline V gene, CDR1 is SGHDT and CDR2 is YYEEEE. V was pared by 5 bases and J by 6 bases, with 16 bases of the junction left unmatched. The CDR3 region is CASSHGGPGTAHEKLFF. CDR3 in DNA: TGTGCCAGCAGTCATGGGGGTCCCGGGACAGCCCATGAAAAACTGTTTTTT.

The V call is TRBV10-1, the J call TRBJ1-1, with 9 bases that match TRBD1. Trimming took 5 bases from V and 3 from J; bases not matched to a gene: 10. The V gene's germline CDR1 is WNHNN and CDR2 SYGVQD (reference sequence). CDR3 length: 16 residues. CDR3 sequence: CASSSGQGAVDTEAFF. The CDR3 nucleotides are TGCGCCAGCAGTTCGGGACAGGGAGCGGTAGACACTGAAGCTTTCTTT.

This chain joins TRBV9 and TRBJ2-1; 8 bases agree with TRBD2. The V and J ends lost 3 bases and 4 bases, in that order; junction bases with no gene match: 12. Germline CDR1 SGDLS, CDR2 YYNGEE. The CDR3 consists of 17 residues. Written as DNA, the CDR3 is TGTGCCAGCAGCGCTTCCGGGGGGCTAGCGGGTTACAATGAGCAGTTCTTC. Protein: CASSASGGLAGYNEQFF. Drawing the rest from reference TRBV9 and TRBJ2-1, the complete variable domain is DSGVTQTPKHLITATGQRVTLRCSPRSGDLSVYWYQQSLDQGLQFLIQYYNGEERAKGNILERFSAQQFPDLHSELNLSSLELGDSALYFCASSASGGLAGYNEQFFGPGTRLTVL.